The next 25 T cell receptor beta chains were all read from a single sample in a study of regulatory dendritic cells for organ transplantation. Some clones are missing from TCRdb's copy, which holds only in-frame ones; the method was immunoSEQ multiplex PCR. Of 34,000 or so clones listed, about 89% are singletons. The sequenced material came from naive CD4+ T cells from blood. Noted subset: CD45RA+ naive T cells. Receptors were obtained from a human donor in good health.

V usage is TRBV11-2 and J usage is TRBJ2-1; D is possibly TRBD1 (6 bases). The CDR3 sequence is 15 residues long. Trimming took 0 bases from V and 3 from J, leaving 9 bases between them. The germline V gene encodes CDR1 SGHAT and CDR2 FQNNGV. CDR3 sequence reads: CASSLDPQGYNEQFF. In DNA, the CDR3 is TGTGCCAGCAGCTTAGATCCACAGGGCTACAATGAGCAGTTCTTC.

The chain recombines TRBV27 with TRBJ2-1; D possibly corresponds to TRBD2 (6 bases). CDR3 length equals 15 residues. The V and J ends lost 5 bases and 5 bases respectively, with 16 bases between them. The germline V gene encodes CDR1 MNHEY and CDR2 SMNVEV (reference sequence). The chain's CDR3 is CASSNPGLHHNEQFF. In DNA, the CDR3 is TGTGCCAGCAGTAACCCGGGACTCCATCACAATGAGCAGTTCTTC.

The chain is built from TRBV11-2 and TRBJ2-5; D remains unclear. The length of the CDR3 is 14 residues. The germline V gene has CDR1 SGHAT and CDR2 FQNNGV. Trimming took 1 base from V and 1 from J, leaving 7 bases between them. CDR3 amino acids: CASSLVARQETQYF. CDR3 sequence (DNA): TGTGCCAGCAGCTTAGTCGCGCGCCAAGAGACCCAGTACTTC.

The sample holds one count of this clone. V gene TRBV21-1 combines with J gene TRBJ1-2. TRBV21-1 is noted as a pseudogene. The CDR3 contains 15 residues. The CDR3: CASSSQGDGGDGYTF. CDR3 sequence (DNA): TGTGCCAGCAGCTCCCAAGGGGACGGAGGAGATGGCTACACCTTC.

The table lists this clone with a few counts. The chain has TRBV19 and TRBJ1-1; possible D gene TRBD1, 5 bases. Between the trimmed V and J ends, which lost 3 bases and 8 bases, there was a span of 10 bases. Germline CDR1 LNHDA, CDR2 SQIVND (reference sequence). The CDR3 loop spans 12 amino acids. The CDR3: CASSISRVEAFF. The CDR3 DNA reads TGTGCCAGTAGTATCTCCAGGGTGGAAGCTTTCTTT.

The genes are TRBV10-2 and TRBJ2-2; 7 positions match TRBD2. The germline V gene encodes CDR1 WSHSY and CDR2 SAAADI. Trimming cost V 0 bases and J 4 bases; bases outside gene matches: 2. The CDR3 contains 15 residues. The CDR3 bases are TGCGCCAGCAGTGAGTCGGGAGGGACCACCGGGGAGCTGTTTTTT. Residues: CASSESGGTTGELFF.

This sequence joins TRBV7-9 and TRBJ1-2, with D perhaps TRBD1 (5 bases). V was clipped by 5 bases and J by 6 bases, with 13 bases between them. This CDR3 is 13 amino acids long. CDR1 is SEHNR, CDR2 FQNEAQ, per germline (reference sequence). This CDR3 is CASSRQARDGYTF. CDR3 bases: TGTGCCAGCAGCCGTCAGGCCAGGGATGGCTACACCTTC.

The chain employs TRBV18 and TRBJ1-1; D ambiguous. This CDR3 has 15 amino acids. Germline V lookup: CDR1 KGHSH, CDR2 LQKENI. Trimming left V 3 bases short and J 1 base short, with 12 bases between. DNA of the CDR3: TGTGCCAGCTCACCCCTTTCGACGGAGAACACTGAAGCTTTCTTT. The encoded protein is CASSPLSTENTEAFF. Together with reference TRBV18 and TRBJ1-1, the CDR3 gives the full variable domain: NAGVMQNPRHLVRRRGQEARLRCSPMKGHSHVYWYRQLPEEGLKFMVYLQKENIIDESGMPKERFSAEFPKEGPSILRIQQVVRGDSAAYFCASSPLSTENTEAFFGQGTRLTVV.

The rearrangement uses TRBV15 and TRBJ2-7, with TRBD1 matching over 9 bases. The germline V gene encodes CDR1 LNHNV and CDR2 YYDKDF (reference sequence). V trimming: 3 bases; J trimming: 4 bases; junction bases outside the gene matches: 7. CDR3 length equals 15 residues. Here the CDR3 reads CATSSITGGKYEQYF. The DNA for the CDR3 is TGTGCCACCAGCAGCATTACAGGGGGCAAGTACGAGCAGTACTTC.

V usage is TRBV7-3 and J usage is TRBJ2-2; tentatively, D is TRBD1 (5 bases). The length of the CDR3 is 15 residues. V was pared by 1 base and J by 6 bases, with 12 bases between. Germline V CDR1 and CDR2: SGHTA, FQGTGA. The CDR3 DNA is TGTGCCAGCAGCTTAAGGCCAATGGGGCCCGGGGAGCTGTTTTTT. Residues: CASSLRPMGPGELFF. The full variable domain, its missing parts supplied by reference TRBV7-3 and TRBJ2-2, is GAGVSQTPSNKVTEKGKYVELRCDPISGHTALYWYRQSLGQGPEFLIYFQGTGAADDSGLPNDRFFAVRPEGSVSTLKIQRTERGDSAVYLCASSLRPMGPGELFFGEGSRLTVL.

In this sample, this clone turned up a few times. This chain links TRBV11-2 with TRBJ2-7, with D tentatively TRBD1 (5 bases). The V end lost 1 base, the J end lost 6 bases, and 13 bases lay between the germline ends. CDR3 length equals 14 residues. Germline V gene data show CDR1 as SGHAT and CDR2 as FQNNGV. The CDR3 loop is CASSLVRDVTEQYF. CDR3 nucleotide sequence: TGTGCCAGCAGCTTAGTCAGGGATGTAACCGAGCAGTACTTC.

V is TRBV2 and J is TRBJ1-2; TRBD1 might be the D (5 bases). Per germline, CDR1 SNHLY and CDR2 FYNNEI. The CDR3 is made up of 13 amino acids. Trimming removed 6 bases from V and 5 bases from J, with 13 bases in between. The CDR3 DNA reads TGTGCCAGCAGAGGAGGGGCCAGGTATGGCTACACCTTC. It is translated as CASRGGARYGYTF.

The chain carries TRBV19 and TRBJ1-2; D remains unclear. Trimming stripped 2 bases from V and 2 bases from J, with 15 bases between. Germline loops: CDR1 LNHDA, CDR2 SQIVND (reference sequence). The CDR3 is 16 residues long. The CDR3 is CASSIISGHQNYGYTF. The DNA of the CDR3 is TGTGCCAGTAGTATAATATCCGGGCACCAAAACTATGGCTACACCTTC.

This chain connects TRBV19 to TRBJ1-6, with D possibly being TRBD1 (6 bases). The CDR3 runs 15 residues. Germline values: CDR1 LNHDA, CDR2 SQIVND (reference sequence). V was clipped by 6 bases and J by 4 bases, with 13 bases between them. The CDR3 reads CASSAPTGYNSPLHF. The CDR3, as DNA: TGTGCCAGTAGCGCCCCGACAGGATATAATTCACCCCTCCACTTT.

The gene calls are TRBV5-6 and TRBJ2-7; 7 bases map to TRBD1. Germline V lookup: CDR1 SGHDT, CDR2 YYEEEE. With 3 bases clipped from V and 0 bases from J, the junction kept 6 bases outside the gene matches. The CDR3 consists of 15 residues. CDR3 in DNA: TGTGCCAGCAGCTACTACCAGGGGGTCTCCTACGAGCAGTACTTC. Protein sequence: CASSYYQGVSYEQYF.

In this sample, this clone turned up a few times. The V call is TRBV30, the J call TRBJ1-5; D is undetermined. The CDR3 spans 12 residues. The V and J ends lost 3 bases and 3 bases respectively, with 6 bases between them. Per the germline V gene, CDR1 is GTSNPN and CDR2 is SVGIG (reference sequence). The CDR3 here is CAWSKNNQPQHF. CDR3 nucleotides: TGTGCCTGGAGCAAAAACAATCAGCCCCAGCATTTT. The full variable domain, rest sourced from reference TRBV30 and TRBJ1-5, is SQTIHQWPATLVQPVGSPLSLECTVEGTSNPNLYWYRQAAGRGLQLLFYSVGIGQISSEVPQNLSASRPQDRQFILSSKKLLLSDSGFYLCAWSKNNQPQHFGDGTRLSIL.

The V and J genes are TRBV19 and TRBJ2-2; D not certain. V gave up 7 bases and J gave up 1 base, with 10 bases separating them. The CDR3 extends over 14 amino acids. Per germline, CDR1 LNHDA and CDR2 SQIVND (reference sequence). The CDR3 DNA reads as TGTGCCAGTAAGATGGCCGGGAACACCGGGGAGCTGTTTTTT. This encodes CASKMAGNTGELFF.

The rearrangement links TRBV14 to TRBJ2-7; D ambiguous. Trimming took 0 bases from V and 0 from J, leaving 9 bases between them. Germline-derived CDR1 and CDR2 are SGHDN and FVKESK. CDR3 length: 15 amino acids. Written as DNA, the CDR3 is TGTGCCAGCAGCCAAGATCCCGTTAGCTCCTACGAGCAGTACTTC. Translating gives CASSQDPVSSYEQYF.

This clone was counted between two and nine times. The V and J genes are TRBV5-6 and TRBJ2-7; D could derive from TRBD1 or TRBD2 (7 bases each). CDR1 and CDR2 (germline): SGHDT, YYEEEE. CDR3 length: 15 amino acids. Trimming took 0 bases from V and 2 from J, leaving 12 bases between them. The DNA of the CDR3 is TGTGCCAGCAGCTTGGGCCAGGGGGGGACCTACGAGCAGTACTTC. Protein product: CASSLGQGGTYEQYF.

This clone has more than one count but fewer than ten. This chain joins TRBV7-9 and TRBJ1-2; 10 nucleotides align to TRBD1. CDR1 SEHNR and CDR2 FQNEAQ come from the germline V gene (reference sequence). The CDR3 totals 15 residues. V shed 5 bases, J shed 8 bases, and the junction held 11 bases outside the gene matches. The CDR3 region is CASSTFGTGAKGYTF. The CDR3 nucleotides read TGTGCCAGCAGCACATTCGGGACAGGGGCAAAGGGCTACACCTTC. The whole variable domain, remainder taken from reference TRBV7-9 and TRBJ1-2, is DTGVSQNPRHKITKRGQNVTFRCDPISEHNRLYWYRQTLGQGPEFLTYFQNEAQLEKSRLLSDRFSAERPKGSFSTLEIQRTEQGDSAMYLCASSTFGTGAKGYTFGSGTRLTVV.

This chain links TRBV4-3 with TRBJ1-2; D remains unclear. Germline CDR1 and CDR2: LGHNA and YSLEER. The CDR3 is made up of 14 amino acids. Trimming removed 4 bases from V and 5 bases from J, with 14 bases in between. CDR3 residues: CASSLRRTAYGYTF. In nucleotides, the CDR3 is TGCGCCAGCAGCCTTCGAAGGACGGCTTATGGCTACACCTTC.

V and J are TRBV27 and TRBJ1-1; D is undetermined. The CDR3 is 12 amino acids. V dropped 6 bases and J dropped 4 bases, with 9 bases sitting between them. Per germline, CDR1 MNHEY and CDR2 SMNVEV (reference sequence). CDR3 DNA sequence: TGTGCCAGCAGCCAGCGGGGCACTGAAGCTTTCTTT. It encodes CASSQRGTEAFF.

V is TRBV5-4 and J is TRBJ1-2, with D possibly being TRBD1 (6 bases). The CDR3 consists of 13 residues. Germline V gene lookup returns CDR1 SGHNT and CDR2 YYREEE (reference sequence). V lost 0 bases and J 8 bases, leaving 11 bases between the germline ends. The CDR3 coding sequence is TGTGCCAGCAGCTTGGTTGCAGGGGAGGGCTACACCTTC. This encodes CASSLVAGEGYTF.

The chain uses TRBV28 and TRBJ2-3, with D uncertain. The CDR3 runs 12 residues. In germline, CDR1 is MDHEN, CDR2 SYDVKM. Trimming removed 5 bases at V and 3 bases at J, with 6 bases between. CDR3 loop: CASSLYTDTQYF. The CDR3 nucleotides are TGTGCCAGCAGTCTGTATACAGATACGCAGTATTTT.

The chain has TRBV23-1 and TRBJ2-3; TRBD1 agrees at 8 bases. TRBV23-1 is an ORF; its function is uncertain. The CDR3 is 17 amino acids. After removal of 3 bases from V and 0 bases from J, the junction contained 8 bases not matched to a gene. The CDR3 nucleotides are TGCGCCAGCAGTCAGCCGGGACAGGCAACTAGCACAGATACGCAGTATTTT. The encoded protein is CASSQPGQATSTDTQYF.